Below, 9 T cell receptor beta chains from the same sample are listed, as sequenced in a study of breast tumors, draining lymph nodes, adjacent tissues. TCRdb re-derived calls from the multiplex PCR reads in MiXCR, one entry per CDR3 protein. The sample consists of 200,000 to 250,000 distinct CDR3 sequences, around 34% of them appearing once. Axillary draining lymph nodes of breast cancer patients supplied the node samples. Sequenced input: axillary lymph node tissue. The source is a female donor with breast cancer. Some clones in this sample may be carry-over from other donors' samples.

This clonotype was observed a single time. The chain links TRBV7-9 to TRBJ2-7, with D possibly matching TRBD2 (5 bases). This CDR3 comprises 13 residues. The germline gives CDR1 SEHNR, CDR2 FQNEAQ (reference sequence). Trimming stripped 3 bases from V and 5 bases from J, with 11 bases between. The CDR3 is CASSLPRGNEQYF. Here the CDR3 DNA reads TGTGCCAGCAGCTTGCCACGGGGAAACGAGCAGTACTTC.

As regards this clonotype: Since a much larger clone is just one base distant, this may be a read error. The chain combines TRBV20-1 with TRBJ2-7; the D gene could be TRBD1 or TRBD2 (5 bases each). The germline CDR1 and CDR2 sequences are DFQATT and SNEGSKA (reference sequence). The CDR3 has 12 amino acids. CDR3: CSARREGWEPYF. Here the CDR3 DNA reads TGCAGTGCTAGGCGAGAGGGGTGGGAGCCGTACTTC.

This clonotype was counted ten times or more. The chain is built from TRBV7-8 and TRBJ1-6; D might be TRBD1 (6 bases). The CDR3 spans 19 residues. V lost 0 bases, J lost 9 bases, and 24 bases lay in between. The germline V gene encodes CDR1 SGHVS and CDR2 FQNEAQ. The CDR3 protein is CASSLARGIETVEGSPLHF. CDR3 DNA sequence: TGTGCCAGCAGCTTAGCTAGGGGGATCGAGACGGTGGAGGGTTCACCCCTCCACTTT.

V usage is TRBV24-1 and J usage is TRBJ1-6, with 8 bases lining up with TRBD1. The CDR3 is made up of 16 amino acids. CDR1 and CDR2 from the germline V gene are KGHDR and SFDVKD. V lost 5 bases, J lost 7 bases, and 9 bases stayed unmatched. The CDR3 nucleotides read TGTGCCACCAGTGCAGTACAGGGACAGGAAAATTCACCCCTCCACTTT. Translating gives CATSAVQGQENSPLHF.

The sample holds many counts of this clonotype. The V and J genes are TRBV5-1 and TRBJ1-5; no clear D. Germline-derived CDR1 and CDR2 are SGHRS and YFSETQ. The V end was cut by 0 bases, the J end by 0 bases, with 4 bases between. The CDR3 is 14 amino acids. DNA for the CDR3: TGCGCCAGCAGCTTGGGGTATAGCAATCAGCCCCAGCATTTT. Protein product: CASSLGYSNQPQHF.

This clonotype has at least ten counts. J is TRBJ1-1 and V is TRBV15; 7 bases map to TRBD1. With V trimmed by 3 bases and J by 3 bases, 1 base remained unmatched. This CDR3 contains 13 residues. Germline-derived CDR1 and CDR2 are LNHNV and YYDKDF (reference sequence). Here the CDR3 reads CATSSQGDTEAFF. CDR3 in DNA: TGTGCCACCAGCAGTCAGGGGGACACTGAAGCTTTCTTT. Full variable domain (remainder filled in from reference TRBV15 and TRBJ1-1): DAMVIQNPRYQVTQFGKPVTLSCSQTLNHNVMYWYQQKSSQAPKLLFHYYDKDFNNEADTPDNFQSRRPNTSFCFLDIRSPGLGDTAMYLCATSSQGDTEAFFGQGTRLTVV.

The rearrangement links TRBV20-1 to TRBJ2-7; D is uncertain. Trimming left V 6 bases short and J 3 bases short, with 15 bases between. This CDR3 spans 13 amino acids. CDR1 and CDR2 from the germline V gene are DFQATT and SNEGSKA (reference sequence). The CDR3 DNA reads as TGCAGTGCCACCAGTAAGGGAAACTACGAGCAGTACTTC. As protein: CSATSKGNYEQYF.

This clonotype has only a few counts. Just one base apart from a much larger clone, this may be a read error. This chain uses TRBV12-3 or TRBV12-4 with TRBJ1-3; no clear D gene. The CDR3 is 14 residues long. V was trimmed by 7 bases and J by 4 bases, leaving 14 bases between them. CDR3 DNA sequence: TGTGCCAGCACTAACTACAGAGCGGGAAACACCATATATTTT. Residues: CASTNYRAGNTIYF.

This clonotype was recorded many times. The gene calls are TRBV5-5 and TRBJ2-7; D may be TRBD2 (5 bases). Germline lookup yields CDR1 SGHKS and CDR2 YYEKEE (reference sequence). Trimming took 2 bases from V and 3 from J, leaving 6 bases between them. This CDR3 has 12 amino acids. This CDR3 reads CASSFGDYEQYF. CDR3 nucleotide sequence: TGTGCCAGCAGCTTCGGGGACTACGAGCAGTACTTC.